The rows below give T cell receptor beta chains drawn from one sample of a study of shared clonotypes between healthy human individuals. The table came from immunoSEQ multiplex PCR; TCRdb's copy has only in-frame clones and leaves some out. In the table there are about 580,000 clones, roughly 98% of which are singletons. The sequenced sample consisted of naive CD8+ T cells sorted from blood. The receptors stem from a man in his thirties or forties in good health. Each CDR3 is given with its conserved first and last residue. D genes are given only for firm matches. Size tells how often a clone was seen (once, few, many) or the class of an expanded clone, and some rows leave it out.

size: NA; J: TRBJ2-1; V: TRBV7-9; D: TRBD2; DNA: TGTGCCAGCAGCTTAAGTCTAGCGGGGTCCTACAATGAGCAGTTCTTC; CDR3: CASSLSLAGSYNEQFF
size: NA; J: TRBJ2-7; V: TRBV7-9; D: TRBD1; DNA: TGTGCCAGCAGCTTAGTCGGGACAGGGGACGAGCAGTACTTC; CDR3: CASSLVGTGDEQYF
size: NA; J: TRBJ2-7; V: TRBV11-2; D: TRBD2; DNA: TGTGCCAGCAGCTTAGGACTAGCGGGAGGGCCGGGGGAGCAGTACTTC; CDR3: CASSLGLAGGPGEQYF
size: NA; J: TRBJ1-1; V: TRBV4-1; D: NA; DNA: TGCGCCAGCAGCGAAGAGAATGCCCCGGGCCCTGAAGCTTTCTTT; CDR3: CASSEENAPGPEAFF
size: NA; J: TRBJ2-7; V: TRBV5-1; D: NA; DNA: TGCGCCAGCAGCTTGTACTACGAGCAGTACTTC; CDR3: CASSLYYEQYF
size: NA; J: TRBJ2-3; V: TRBV7-8; D: TRBD2; DNA: TGTGCCAGCAGCTCCTTACTAGCGATGGGCACAGATACGCAGTATTTT; CDR3: CASSSLLAMGTDTQYF
size: NA; J: TRBJ2-1; V: TRBV7-6; D: TRBD2; DNA: TGTGCCAGCAGCTTAGCCCCTGCGCTACTAGCGGGAGGGAGGAATGAGCAGTTCTTC; CDR3: CASSLAPALLAGGRNEQFF
size: NA; J: TRBJ2-7; V: TRBV4-1; D: TRBD1; DNA: TGCGCCAGCAGCCAAGTGTTAGACAGGGGGGTCTACGAGCAGTACTTC; CDR3: CASSQVLDRGVYEQYF
size: NA; J: TRBJ2-1; V: TRBV9; D: NA; DNA: TGTGCCAGCAGCGTAGGCGTTCGGAATGAGCAGTTCTTC; CDR3: CASSVGVRNEQFF
size: NA; J: TRBJ1-1; V: TRBV10-1; D: NA; DNA: TGCGCCAGCAGTGTAGGGGGGAGCACTGAAGCTTTCTTT; CDR3: CASSVGGSTEAFF
size: NA; J: TRBJ2-3; V: TRBV5-5; D: NA; DNA: TGTGCCAGCAGCTTAACGATTGGACCTGATACGCAGTATTTT; CDR3: CASSLTIGPDTQYF
size: NA; J: TRBJ2-1; V: TRBV4-1; D: TRBD1; DNA: TGCGCCAGCAGCCAGGGACAGGGGCTATACAATGAGCAGTTCTTC; CDR3: CASSQGQGLYNEQFF
size: NA; J: TRBJ1-2; V: TRBV7-8; D: NA; DNA: TGTGCCACGGGACGGAGCTATGGCTACACCTTC; CDR3: CATGRSYGYTF
size: NA; J: TRBJ2-3; V: TRBV9; D: NA; DNA: TGTGCCAGCAGCGTAGAGGGCAGCACAGATACGCAGTATTTT; CDR3: CASSVEGSTDTQYF
size: few; J: TRBJ1-2; V: TRBV27; D: NA; DNA: TGTGCCAGCAGTTTACGGGCGGGACCTCACACTAACTATGGCTACACCTTC; CDR3: CASSLRAGPHTNYGYTF
size: NA; J: TRBJ2-7; V: TRBV7-8; D: NA; DNA: TGTGCCAGCAGCCCAGAGGAGGTGGTGGCCCCCTACGAGCAGTACTTC; CDR3: CASSPEEVVAPYEQYF
size: once; J: TRBJ2-7; V: TRBV27; D: NA; DNA: TGTGCCAGCAGTTTAAGTAGACAGTCTTACGAGCAGTACTTC; CDR3: CASSLSRQSYEQYF
size: NA; J: TRBJ2-1; V: TRBV18; D: NA; DNA: TGTGCCAGCTCCACCAGAGATACCTACCCGAACAATGAGCAGTTCTTC; CDR3: CASSTRDTYPNNEQFF
size: NA; J: TRBJ1-1; V: TRBV6-5; D: NA; DNA: TGTGCCAGCAGTTACTCGCGAAGGGGGAACACTGAAGCTTTCTTT; CDR3: CASSYSRRGNTEAFF
size: NA; J: TRBJ1-2; V: TRBV20-1; D: NA; DNA: TGCAGTGCTCAGAACTATGGCTACACCTTC; CDR3: CSAQNYGYTF
size: NA; J: TRBJ2-3; V: TRBV27; D: NA; DNA: TGTGCCAGCAGTTTATTTGGCACAGATACGCAGTATTTT; CDR3: CASSLFGTDTQYF
size: once; J: TRBJ2-3; V: TRBV9; D: NA; DNA: TGTGCCAGCAGCGATGAGAGATCTAGCACAGATACGCAGTATTTT; CDR3: CASSDERSSTDTQYF
size: NA; J: TRBJ2-7; V: TRBV7-6; D: NA; DNA: TGTGCCAGCAGCTTAGGCGATGCGGGCGGGGATGCCGAGCAGTACTTC; CDR3: CASSLGDAGGDAEQYF
size: once; J: TRBJ1-4; V: TRBV5-6; D: TRBD1; DNA: TGTGCCAGCAGCCCAGGGACAGTCGAAAAACTGTTTTTT; CDR3: CASSPGTVEKLFF
size: NA; J: TRBJ2-3; V: TRBV18; D: NA; DNA: TGTGCCAGCCAAAGGACCAGTAGCACAGATACGCAGTATTTT; CDR3: CASQRTSSTDTQYF
size: NA; J: TRBJ1-2; V: TRBV5-6; D: TRBD1; DNA: TGTGCCAGCAGCTTGGGAGGACAGGGCCTTTTCTATGGCTACACCTTC; CDR3: CASSLGGQGLFYGYTF
size: NA; J: TRBJ2-3; V: TRBV9; D: NA; DNA: TGTGCCAGCAGCGTAGGGGTATGGCAGACCCAAGGAATGAACACAGATACGCAGTATTTT; CDR3: CASSVGVWQTQGMNTDTQYF
size: NA; J: TRBJ2-7; V: TRBV14; D: NA; DNA: TGTGCCAGCAGCCAAGTTGCGACATACTCCTACGAGCAGTACTTC; CDR3: CASSQVATYSYEQYF
size: NA; J: TRBJ2-1; V: TRBV9; D: NA; DNA: TGTGCCAGCAGCGTAGTGGGGCTAGAAGACCTCAATGAGCAGTTCTTC; CDR3: CASSVVGLEDLNEQFF
size: NA; J: TRBJ2-7; V: TRBV29-1; D: TRBD2; DNA: TGCAGCGTTAAAGGACTAGCGGGCTCTCCTTTCTACGAGCAGTACTTC; CDR3: CSVKGLAGSPFYEQYF
size: NA; J: TRBJ2-2; V: TRBV10-3; D: NA; DNA: TGTGCCATTCCAGGGTCCACCGGGGAGCTGTTTTTT; CDR3: CAIPGSTGELFF
size: once; J: TRBJ1-1; V: TRBV29-1; D: TRBD1; DNA: TGCAGCGTTGTCATACAGGGGAGCACTGAAGCTTTCTTT; CDR3: CSVVIQGSTEAFF
size: NA; J: TRBJ2-7; V: TRBV15; D: NA; DNA: TGTGCCACCAGCGAAATGGGGGACGAGCAGTACTTC; CDR3: CATSEMGDEQYF
size: NA; J: TRBJ2-7; V: TRBV5-1; D: TRBD2; DNA: TGCGCCAGCAGCATCACTAGCGGGGGAACCTACGAGCAGTACTTC; CDR3: CASSITSGGTYEQYF
size: NA; J: TRBJ2-2; V: TRBV5-1; D: NA; DNA: TGCGCCAGCAGCTTATACAGGGACACCGGGGAGCTGTTTTTT; CDR3: CASSLYRDTGELFF
size: NA; J: TRBJ2-3; V: TRBV9; D: TRBD2; DNA: TGTGCCAGCAGTGCCTCTAGCGGGGGCACAGATACGCAGTATTTT; CDR3: CASSASSGGTDTQYF
size: once; J: TRBJ1-1; V: TRBV4-1; D: TRBD1; DNA: TGCGCCAGCAGCCAAGTAACGAGGAGGCAGGGGGCGGAAGCTTTCTTT; CDR3: CASSQVTRRQGAEAFF
size: NA; J: TRBJ1-1; V: TRBV13; D: NA; DNA: TGTGCCAGCAGCTTAGCTTCGACAGGCCATGTCGCTTTCTTT; CDR3: CASSLASTGHVAFF
size: once; J: TRBJ2-7; V: TRBV2; D: NA; DNA: TGTGCCAGCAGCTGGACCACTTCCTACGAGCAGTACTTC; CDR3: CASSWTTSYEQYF
size: NA; J: TRBJ2-2; V: TRBV7-9; D: NA; DNA: TGTGCCAGCATCTGGGCGGAGGGCCTGTTTCCCGGGGAGCTGTTTTTT; CDR3: CASIWAEGLFPGELFF
size: NA; J: TRBJ2-7; V: TRBV5-1; D: NA; DNA: TGCGCCGCCCCGGTCGGAACCGCCTACGAGCAGTACTTC; CDR3: CAAPVGTAYEQYF
size: once; J: TRBJ1-1; V: TRBV6-5; D: TRBD1; DNA: TGTGCCAGCATCACAGGGGCAGAGAACACTGAAGCTTTCTTT; CDR3: CASITGAENTEAFF
size: once; J: TRBJ2-7; V: TRBV27; D: TRBD2; DNA: TGTGCCAGCAGCCAAGGGACTAGCGGCCCCCCCCTTGGCGAGCAGTACTTC; CDR3: CASSQGTSGPPLGEQYF
size: NA; J: TRBJ2-7; V: TRBV28; D: NA; DNA: TGTGCCAGCAGTCCCCCAGAAACAACGTACGAGCAGTACTTC; CDR3: CASSPPETTYEQYF
size: NA; J: TRBJ2-7; V: TRBV29-1; D: NA; DNA: TGCAGCGTTGAATTGCCCTCCGTATCCTACGAGCAGTACTTC; CDR3: CSVELPSVSYEQYF
size: NA; J: TRBJ2-1; V: TRBV5-4; D: NA; DNA: TGTGCCAGCAGCCCCAGTCGGGGGGACAAATACAATGAGCAGTTCTTC; CDR3: CASSPSRGDKYNEQFF
size: once; J: TRBJ2-7; V: TRBV21-1; D: NA; DNA: TGTGCCAGCGCCCTGAACGAACAGGGGGTCTACGAGCAGTACTTC; CDR3: CASALNEQGVYEQYF
size: once; J: TRBJ1-2; V: TRBV10-2; D: NA; DNA: TGCGCCAGCAGTGAGTCGTCGGGGGGCTACACCTTC; CDR3: CASSESSGGYTF
size: NA; J: TRBJ2-1; V: TRBV6-5; D: NA; DNA: TGTGCCAGCAGCTTCCTCGGGAGCTCCTACAATGAGCAGTTCTTC; CDR3: CASSFLGSSYNEQFF
size: NA; J: TRBJ2-1; V: TRBV7-7; D: TRBD2; DNA: TGTGCCAGCAGCATCCAAAGTCGTAGCGGGAGATGGAATGAGCAGTTCTTC; CDR3: CASSIQSRSGRWNEQFF
size: NA; J: TRBJ2-7; V: TRBV10-2; D: TRBD1; DNA: TGCGCCAGCACTACAGGGGCCGAGCAGTACTTC; CDR3: CASTTGAEQYF
size: NA; J: TRBJ1-1; V: TRBV7-2; D: NA; DNA: TGTGCCAGCAGCTTCACCGGAACAGACGACACTGAAGCTTTCTTT; CDR3: CASSFTGTDDTEAFF
size: NA; J: TRBJ2-7; V: TRBV15; D: NA; DNA: TGTGCCACCAGCACGGCCTACGAGCAGTACTTC; CDR3: CATSTAYEQYF
size: NA; J: TRBJ2-7; V: TRBV27; D: TRBD1; DNA: TGTGCCAGCAGCGCCGGGACAGGGGTCCACGAGCAGTACTTC; CDR3: CASSAGTGVHEQYF
size: once; J: TRBJ1-2; V: TRBV5-1; D: TRBD1; DNA: TGCGCCAGCAGCTTGGATGGCTGGACAGGGGAGTTGGCGTATGGCTACACCTTC; CDR3: CASSLDGWTGELAYGYTF